These 22 T cell receptor beta chains were all obtained from the same sample, sequenced in a study of OX40 agonist ivuxolimab in advanced cancers. Some clones are missing from TCRdb's copy, which holds only in-frame ones; the method was immunoSEQ multiplex PCR. The data hold about 73,000 clones, with about 90% observed a single time. This material consisted of CD4+ or CD8+ T cells sorted from blood, taken in a trial of the OX40 agonist ivuxolimab. The receptors derive from an adult with an advanced solid tumor such as melanoma, head and neck, liver or kidney cancer.

The sample holds one count of this clone. This chain joins TRBV5-1 and TRBJ2-7; 10 bases line up with TRBD1. The CDR3 is 16 amino acids. The ends lost 4 bases at V and 5 bases at J; junction bases unmatched: 12. From germline, CDR1 is SGHRS and CDR2 YFSETQ. CDR3 residues: CASSLTTGTGVHEQYF. Here the CDR3 DNA reads TGCGCCAGCAGCCTGACAACCGGGACAGGGGTTCACGAGCAGTACTTC.

The rearrangement links TRBV2 to TRBJ1-5; a weak D match, TRBD1 (6 bases). Trimming removed 0 bases from V and 7 bases from J, with 13 bases in between. CDR1 and CDR2 (germline): SNHLY, FYNNEI. This CDR3 has 15 residues. CDR3 in amino acids: CASSEALGGRQPQHF. The CDR3 DNA sequence: TGTGCCAGCAGTGAAGCGCTTGGGGGGCGACAGCCCCAGCATTTT.

The V and J genes are TRBV7-2 and TRBJ1-2, with D hard to call. Germline V gives CDR1 SGHTA, CDR2 FQGNSA. With 8 bases removed from V and 0 bases from J, the gap between germline ends came to 4 bases. This CDR3 is 11 amino acids long. DNA of the CDR3: TGTGCCAGCCGAGCTAACTATGGCTACACCTTC. The encoded protein is CASRANYGYTF.

The rearrangement links TRBV5-1 to TRBJ1-4, with 11 nucleotides matching TRBD1. After removal of 2 bases from V and 5 bases from J, the junction contained 5 bases not matched to a gene. This CDR3 spans 16 amino acids. Germline assignment: CDR1 SGHRS and CDR2 YFSETQ. CDR3 sequence (DNA): TGCGCCAGCAGCTTTGCCGGGACAGGGGGGAATGAAAAACTGTTTTTT. This codes for CASSFAGTGGNEKLFF.

This clone is a singleton in its sample. The chain has TRBV2 and TRBJ2-7; a weak D match, TRBD1 (7 bases). CDR1 is SNHLY and CDR2 is FYNNEI in the germline V gene. CDR3 size: 13 residues. V lost 10 bases and J lost 3, with 16 bases in between. The CDR3 nucleotides read TGTGCCACTCAAGGGGGCGGGGACTACGAGCAGTACTTC. Protein: CATQGGGDYEQYF.

The chain joins TRBV7-8 to TRBJ1-1, with TRBD1 identical over 7 bases. The CDR3 has 15 amino acids. Germline values: CDR1 SGHVS, CDR2 FQNEAQ. V trimming: 1 base; J trimming: 5 bases; junction bases outside the gene matches: 7. The CDR3 spells CASSLVAGGITEAFF. CDR3 in DNA: TGTGCCAGCAGCTTAGTGGCAGGGGGTATTACTGAAGCTTTCTTT.

The chain recombines TRBV19 with TRBJ2-3; TRBD2 matches 9 bases. The CDR3 runs to 12 residues. The V and J ends lost 4 bases and 13 bases, in that order; junction bases with no gene match: 6. The germline CDR1 and CDR2 sequences are LNHDA and SQIVND (reference sequence). As DNA, the CDR3 is TGTGCCAGTAGTAGTCGTCAGCGGGAGGAGTATTTT. Protein: CASSSRQREEYF.

The rearrangement joins TRBV25-1 to TRBJ2-7, with 8 bases fitting TRBD2. The CDR3 sequence is 15 residues long. Germline V gene lookup returns CDR1 MGHDK and CDR2 SYGVNS. V shed 3 bases, J shed 4 bases, and the junction held 8 bases outside the gene matches. The CDR3 DNA sequence: TGTGCCAGCAGTGACCTGCGGGGGGACGATTACGAGCAGTACTTC. This encodes CASSDLRGDDYEQYF.

This sequence joins TRBV9 and TRBJ2-5; 7 positions match TRBD2. Looked up from germline, CDR1 is SGDLS and CDR2 is YYNGEE. The V and J ends lost 2 bases and 2 bases, in that order; junction bases with no gene match: 6. The CDR3 consists of 15 residues. DNA for the CDR3: TGTGCCAGCAGCGTGGGGCTAGCGGAGCAAGAGACCCAGTACTTC. Amino acid sequence: CASSVGLAEQETQYF.

This chain links TRBV5-1 with TRBJ2-3, with D tentatively TRBD2 (5 bases). Germline assignment: CDR1 SGHRS and CDR2 YFSETQ. The CDR3 sequence is 14 residues long. With 0 bases removed from V and 1 base from J, the gap between germline ends came to 6 bases. The CDR3, as DNA: TGCGCCAGCAGCTTGGTTAGCGGCACAGATACGCAGTATTTT. This gives the protein CASSLVSGTDTQYF.

V gene TRBV7-2 combines with J gene TRBJ1-4; D unclear. Germline loops: CDR1 SGHTA, CDR2 FQGNSA. V gave up 1 base and J gave up 1 base, with 7 bases separating them. The CDR3 has 15 residues. CDR3 DNA sequence: TGTGCCAGCAGCTTAGGTGTGAGAACTAATGAAAAACTGTTTTTT. Translation: CASSLGVRTNEKLFF.

The rearrangement uses TRBV9 and TRBJ2-1, with D possibly matching TRBD1 (6 bases). Per the germline V gene, CDR1 is SGDLS and CDR2 is YYNGEE. Deletions cut 3 bases from V and 4 bases from J, with 8 bases between. This CDR3 spans 13 amino acids. This chain's CDR3 is CASSADRYNEQFF. The CDR3 DNA sequence: TGTGCCAGCAGCGCCGACAGGTACAATGAGCAGTTCTTC.

This chain connects TRBV10-1 to TRBJ2-1; TRBD2 agrees at 14 bases. With V trimmed by 3 bases and J by 7 bases, 5 bases remained unmatched. Per the germline V gene, CDR1 is WNHNN and CDR2 is SYGVQD (reference sequence). CDR3 length: 16 amino acids. CDR3 region: CASSDGTSGGGNEQFF. The CDR3 DNA is TGCGCCAGCAGTGATGGGACTAGCGGGGGAGGAAATGAGCAGTTCTTC.

The V and J genes are TRBV2 and TRBJ1-5; no reliable D call. Germline CDR1 is SNHLY and CDR2 is FYNNEI. The CDR3 is made up of 15 amino acids. V was cut by 4 bases and J by 7 bases, with 17 bases left in between. CDR3 coding DNA: TGTGCCAGCAGTGGCCCGGGCCTCGGAGGACAGCCCCAGCATTTT. Encoded protein: CASSGPGLGGQPQHF. Drawing the rest from reference TRBV2 and TRBJ1-5, the complete variable domain is EPEVTQTPSHQVTQMGQEVILRCVPISNHLYFYWYRQILGQKVEFLVSFYNNEISEKSEIFDDQFSVERPDGSNFTLKIRSTKLEDSAMYFCASSGPGLGGQPQHFGDGTRLSIL.

To note about this clone: Other nucleotide sequences in the sample specify the same CDR3. CDR3: CAWARQGGGTEAFF. For the CDR3, the DNA is TGTGCCTGGGCCAGACAGGGGGGGGGCACTGAAGCTTTCTTT. V is TRBV30 and J is TRBJ1-1, with 9 bases lining up with TRBD1. The CDR3 sequence is 14 residues long. Germline V gene lookup returns CDR1 GTSNPN and CDR2 SVGIG (reference sequence). J was trimmed by 4 bases and V by 5 bases; bases with no gene match: 8.

V and J are TRBV2 and TRBJ2-4; D might be TRBD1 (6 bases). CDR3 length: 16 residues. Between the trimmed V and J ends, which lost 3 bases and 0 bases, there was a span of 12 bases. Germline V gene lookup returns CDR1 SNHLY and CDR2 FYNNEI. The CDR3 nucleotides read TGTGCCAGCAGTGAGAGACAGGTCCTAGCCAAAAACATTCAGTACTTC. This translates into CASSERQVLAKNIQYF.

The rearrangement links TRBV5-4 to TRBJ2-3; D possibly matches TRBD1 or TRBD2 (5 bases each). From germline, CDR1 is SGHNT and CDR2 YYREEE (reference sequence). V lost 4 bases and J 3 bases, leaving 24 bases between the germline ends. The CDR3 sequence is 18 residues long. CDR3 region: CASSPPLGTTHRTDTQYF. The CDR3 region has the DNA TGTGCCAGCAGCCCCCCCTTAGGGACGACCCATCGGACAGATACGCAGTATTTT.

Here the CDR3 DNA reads TGTGCCAGCAGCTTAGCAGGGAACAATGAAAAACTGTTTTTT. Residues: CASSLAGNNEKLFF. This chain uses TRBV7-2 with TRBJ1-4; D unresolved. The CDR3 sequence is 14 residues long. Germline V gene sequence: CDR1 SGHTA, CDR2 FQGNSA. V was pared by 0 bases and J by 5 bases, with 7 bases between. The whole variable domain, filled in from reference TRBV7-2 and TRBJ1-4, reads GAGVSQSPSNKVTEKGKDVELRCDPISGHTALYWYRQSLGQGLEFLIYFQGNSAPDKSGLPSDRFSAERTGGSVSTLTIQRTQQEDSAVYLCASSLAGNNEKLFFGSGTQLSVL.

The chain recombines TRBV25-1 with TRBJ1-4, with D uncertain. Germline-derived CDR1 and CDR2 are MGHDK and SYGVNS. This CDR3 is 13 amino acids long. V dropped 7 bases and J dropped 2 bases, with 8 bases sitting between them. The CDR3 DNA follows: TGTGCCAGCACCGAGCAGACTAATGAAAAACTGTTTTTT. It translates to CASTEQTNEKLFF.

The chain combines TRBV6-5 with TRBJ2-7; perhaps TRBD2 as D (7 bases). CDR1 is MNHEY and CDR2 is SVGAGI in the germline V gene. Trimming cost V 11 bases and J 2 bases, with 16 bases left between them. The CDR3 sequence is 13 residues long. The CDR3 protein is CAAKGGGPYEQYF. The CDR3 nucleotides are TGTGCCGCAAAAGGGGGGGGCCCCTACGAGCAGTACTTC.

The chain is built from TRBV30 and TRBJ1-2; D is ambiguous. Germline CDR1 reads GTSNPN; CDR2 reads SVGIG (reference sequence). The V end lost 8 bases, the J end lost 4 bases, and 11 bases lay between the germline ends. The CDR3 is 11 residues long. The CDR3 region is CARVLGYGYTF. The CDR3 nucleotides read TGTGCCCGGGTGCTAGGCTATGGCTACACCTTC.

J is TRBJ2-7 and V is TRBV2, with TRBD1 matching over 7 bases. Germline loops: CDR1 SNHLY, CDR2 FYNNEI. V lost 6 bases to trimming and J lost 5 bases; unmatched junction nucleotides: 4. The CDR3 consists of 12 residues. CDR3 nucleotides: TGTGCCAGCAGCGGCAGGGGGAACGAGCAGTACTTC. Encoded protein: CASSGRGNEQYF.